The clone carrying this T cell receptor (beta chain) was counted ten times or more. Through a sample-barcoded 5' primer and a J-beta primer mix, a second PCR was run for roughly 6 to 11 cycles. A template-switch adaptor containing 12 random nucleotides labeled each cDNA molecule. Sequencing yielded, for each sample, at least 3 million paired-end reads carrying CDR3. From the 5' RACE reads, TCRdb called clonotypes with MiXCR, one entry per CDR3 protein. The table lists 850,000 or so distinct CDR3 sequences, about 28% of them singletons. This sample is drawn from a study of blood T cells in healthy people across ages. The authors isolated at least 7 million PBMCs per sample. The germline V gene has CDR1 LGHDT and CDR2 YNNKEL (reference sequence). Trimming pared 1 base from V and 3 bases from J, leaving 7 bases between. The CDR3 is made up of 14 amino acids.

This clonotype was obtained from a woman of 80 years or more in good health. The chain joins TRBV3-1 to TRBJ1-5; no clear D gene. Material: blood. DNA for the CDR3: TGTGCCAGCAGCCAAGGGACTATCAATCAGCCCCAGCATTTT. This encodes CASSQGTINQPQHF. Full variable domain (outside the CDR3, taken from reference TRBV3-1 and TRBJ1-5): DTAVSQTPKYLVTQMGNDKSIKCEQNLGHDTMYWYKQDSKKFLKIMFSYNNKELIINETVPNRFSPKSPDKAHLNLHINSLELGDSAVYFCASSQGTINQPQHFGDGTRLSIL.